What follows are 5 T cell receptor beta chains derived from one specimen sequenced in a study of cytomegalovirus exposure and HLA in healthy donors. The PCR ran on 60 Vbeta and 13 Jbeta primers. Profiled with immunoSEQ multiplex PCR; TCRdb holds only in-frame clones, not every one. The repertoire holds approximately 150,000 clones, with roughly 80% as singletons. Sequencing used PBMCs. All receptors come from a female donor in good health and CMV-seronegative.

Concerning this clone itself: The junction does not match germline at one end; this may be a read error. The J gene is TRBJ2-3, the V gene TRBV28; 7 nucleotides agree with TRBD2. Per germline, CDR1 MDHEN and CDR2 SYDVKM. The CDR3 has 17 residues. CDR3 sequence (DNA): TGTGCCAGCAATTTAGATGGTAGTGGGGGGGGCACAGATACGCAGTATTTT. Translating gives CASNLDGSGGGTDTQYF.

The chain carries TRBV7-9 and TRBJ1-1; D not certain. The CDR3 runs 12 residues. Trimming removed 3 bases at V and 6 bases at J, with 8 bases between. Germline values: CDR1 SEHNR, CDR2 FQNEAQ (reference sequence). CDR3 in DNA: TGTGCCAGCAGCTTCGAGGGCCCTGAAGCTTTCTTT. Its translation is CASSFEGPEAFF.

This rearrangement joins TRBV4-1 to TRBJ2-5, with 7 positions matching TRBD1. The CDR3 spans 16 residues. Germline lookup yields CDR1 MGHRA and CDR2 YSYEKL. J was trimmed by 2 bases and V by 0 bases; bases with no gene match: 6. The CDR3 DNA reads as TGCGCCAGCAGCCAAGACCCAGGACAGGCACAAGAGACCCAGTACTTC. It specifies CASSQDPGQAQETQYF.

A word on this clone: At one end, the junction sequence differs from germline, possibly due to a read error. The chain links TRBV11-2 to TRBJ1-2; D is possibly TRBD1 (6 bases). The germline V gene encodes CDR1 SGHAT and CDR2 FQNNGV. The CDR3 has 11 residues. As DNA, the CDR3 is TGTGCCAGCAGCCGGGGGCGGGGGCGGAATTTC. Translated: CASSRGRGRNF.

CDR3 amino acids: CASSWTSGKGRDEQFF. The DNA of the CDR3 is TGCGCCAGCAGCTGGACTAGCGGGAAAGGTCGCGATGAGCAGTTCTTC. The rearrangement joins TRBV5-1 to TRBJ2-1; 12 bases align to TRBD2. CDR3 length: 16 amino acids. The germline CDR1 and CDR2 sequences are SGHRS and YFSETQ. V lost 3 bases to trimming and J lost 8 bases; unmatched junction nucleotides: 9.